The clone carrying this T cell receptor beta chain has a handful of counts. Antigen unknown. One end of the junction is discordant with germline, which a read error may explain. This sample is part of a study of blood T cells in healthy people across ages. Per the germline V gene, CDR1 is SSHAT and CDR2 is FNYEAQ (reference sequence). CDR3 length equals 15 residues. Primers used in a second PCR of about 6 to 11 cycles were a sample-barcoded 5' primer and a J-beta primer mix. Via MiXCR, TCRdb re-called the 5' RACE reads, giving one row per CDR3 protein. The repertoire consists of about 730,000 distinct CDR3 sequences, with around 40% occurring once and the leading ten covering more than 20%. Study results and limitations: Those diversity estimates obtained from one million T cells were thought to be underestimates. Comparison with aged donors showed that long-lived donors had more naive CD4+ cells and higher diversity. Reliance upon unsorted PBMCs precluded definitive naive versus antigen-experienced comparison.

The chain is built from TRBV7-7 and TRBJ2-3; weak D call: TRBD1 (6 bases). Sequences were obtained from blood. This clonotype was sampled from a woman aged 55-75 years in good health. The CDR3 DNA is TGTGCTAGCAACTTAGCAGGGGTACTTAGAGATACGCAGTATTTT. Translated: CASNLAGVLRDTQYF.